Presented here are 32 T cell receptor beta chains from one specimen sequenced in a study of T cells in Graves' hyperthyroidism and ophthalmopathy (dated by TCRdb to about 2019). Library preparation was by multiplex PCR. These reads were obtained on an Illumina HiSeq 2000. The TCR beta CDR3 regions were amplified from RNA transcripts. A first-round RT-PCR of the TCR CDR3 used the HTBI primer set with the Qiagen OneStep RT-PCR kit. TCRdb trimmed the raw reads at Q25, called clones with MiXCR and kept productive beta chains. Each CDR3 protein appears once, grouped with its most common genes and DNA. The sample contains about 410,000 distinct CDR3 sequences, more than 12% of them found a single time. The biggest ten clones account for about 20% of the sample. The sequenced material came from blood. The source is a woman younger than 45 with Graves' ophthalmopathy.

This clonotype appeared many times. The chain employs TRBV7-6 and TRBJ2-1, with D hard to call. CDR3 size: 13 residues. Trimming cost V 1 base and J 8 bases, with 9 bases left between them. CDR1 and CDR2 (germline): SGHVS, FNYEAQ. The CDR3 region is CASSLGAGDEQFF. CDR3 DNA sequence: TGTGCCAGCAGCTTAGGGGCAGGAGATGAGCAGTTCTTC.

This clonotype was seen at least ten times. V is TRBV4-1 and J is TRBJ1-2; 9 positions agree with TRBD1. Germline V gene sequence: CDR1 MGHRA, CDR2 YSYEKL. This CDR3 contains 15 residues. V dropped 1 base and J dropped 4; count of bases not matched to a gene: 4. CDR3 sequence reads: CASSQGGQGGYGYTF. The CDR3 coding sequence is TGCGCCAGCAGCCAAGGGGGACAGGGTGGCTATGGCTACACCTTC.

The CDR3 DNA sequence: TGTGCCAGTAGTTTACATTCAGCGGGACGGAGGATCTATGGCTACACCTTC. Translating it yields CASSLHSAGRRIYGYTF. The V call is TRBV19, the J call TRBJ1-2, with D perhaps TRBD1 (5 bases). Trimming pared 5 bases from V and 4 bases from J, leaving 23 bases between. Per germline, CDR1 LNHDA and CDR2 SQIVND (reference sequence). The CDR3 consists of 17 residues. Supplemented by reference TRBV19 and TRBJ1-2, the full variable domain reads DGGITQSPKYLFRKEGQNVTLSCEQNLNHDAMYWYRQDPGQGLRLIYYSQIVNDFQKGDIAEGYSVSREKKESFPLTVTSAQKNPTAFYLCASSLHSAGRRIYGYTFGSGTRLTVV.

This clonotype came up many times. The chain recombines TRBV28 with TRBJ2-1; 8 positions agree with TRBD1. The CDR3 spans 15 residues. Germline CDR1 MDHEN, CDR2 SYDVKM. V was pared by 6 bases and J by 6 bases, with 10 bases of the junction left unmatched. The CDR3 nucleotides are TGTGCCAGCAGCCAGACCGACAGGGGAGGCAATGAGCAGTTCTTC. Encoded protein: CASSQTDRGGNEQFF.

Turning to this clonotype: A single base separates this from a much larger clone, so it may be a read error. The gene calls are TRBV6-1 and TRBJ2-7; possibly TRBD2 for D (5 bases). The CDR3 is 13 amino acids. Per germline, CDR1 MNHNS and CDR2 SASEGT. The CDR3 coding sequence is TGTGCCAGCAGTGAAAACGTAGACTACGAGCGGTACTTC. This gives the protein CASSENVDYERYF.

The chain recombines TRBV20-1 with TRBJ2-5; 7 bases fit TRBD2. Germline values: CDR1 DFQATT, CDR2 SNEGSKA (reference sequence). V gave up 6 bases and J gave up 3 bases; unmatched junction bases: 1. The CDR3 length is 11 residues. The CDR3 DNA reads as TGCAGTGCGGCGGGGGAAGAGACCCAGTACTTC. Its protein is CSAAGEETQYF.

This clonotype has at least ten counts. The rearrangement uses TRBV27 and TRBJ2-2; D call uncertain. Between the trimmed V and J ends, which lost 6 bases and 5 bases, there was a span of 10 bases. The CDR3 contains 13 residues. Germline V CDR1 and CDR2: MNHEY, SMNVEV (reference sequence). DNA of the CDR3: TGTGCCAGCAGCCCAGTTTGGACCGGGGAGCTGTTTTTT. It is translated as CASSPVWTGELFF.

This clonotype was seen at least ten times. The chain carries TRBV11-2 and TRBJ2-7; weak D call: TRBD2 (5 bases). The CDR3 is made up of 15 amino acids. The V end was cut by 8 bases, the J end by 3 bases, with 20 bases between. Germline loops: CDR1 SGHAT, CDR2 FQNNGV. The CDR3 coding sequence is TGTGCCAGCCAACGGGGTGTTGATAGGAGCTACGAGCAGTACTTC. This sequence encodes CASQRGVDRSYEQYF. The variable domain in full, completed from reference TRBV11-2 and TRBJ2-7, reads EAGVAQSPRYKIIEKRQSVAFWCNPISGHATLYWYQQILGQGPKLLIQFQNNGVVDDSQLPKDRFSAERLKGVDSTLKIQPAKLEDSAVYLCASQRGVDRSYEQYFGPGTRLTVT.

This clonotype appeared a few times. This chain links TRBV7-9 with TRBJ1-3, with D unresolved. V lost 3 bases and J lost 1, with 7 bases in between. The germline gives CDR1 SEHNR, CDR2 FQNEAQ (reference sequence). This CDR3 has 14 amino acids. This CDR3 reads CASSFLGSGNTIYF. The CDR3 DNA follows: TGTGCCAGCAGCTTCCTAGGGTCTGGAAACACCATATATTTT.

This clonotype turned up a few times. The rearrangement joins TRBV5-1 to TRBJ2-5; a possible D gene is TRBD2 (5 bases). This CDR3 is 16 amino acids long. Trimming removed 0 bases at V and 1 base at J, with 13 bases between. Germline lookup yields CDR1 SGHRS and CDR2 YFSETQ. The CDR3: CASSLEAFGVQETQYF. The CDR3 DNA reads TGCGCCAGCAGCTTGGAGGCGTTCGGGGTCCAAGAGACCCAGTACTTC.

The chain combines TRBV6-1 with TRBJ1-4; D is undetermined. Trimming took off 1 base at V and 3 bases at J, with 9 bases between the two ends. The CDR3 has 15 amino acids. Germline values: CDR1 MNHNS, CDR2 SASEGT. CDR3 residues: CASSEGVVANEKLFF. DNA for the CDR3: TGTGCCAGCAGTGAAGGGGTTGTGGCTAATGAAAAACTGTTTTTT.

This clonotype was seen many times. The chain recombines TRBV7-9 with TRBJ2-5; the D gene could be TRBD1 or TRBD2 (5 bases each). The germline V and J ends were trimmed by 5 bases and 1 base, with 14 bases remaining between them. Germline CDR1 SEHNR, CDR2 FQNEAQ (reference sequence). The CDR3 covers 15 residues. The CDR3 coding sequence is TGTGCCAGCAGCCCCCGGGACGATCTCCAAGAGACCCAGTACTTC. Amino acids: CASSPRDDLQETQYF.

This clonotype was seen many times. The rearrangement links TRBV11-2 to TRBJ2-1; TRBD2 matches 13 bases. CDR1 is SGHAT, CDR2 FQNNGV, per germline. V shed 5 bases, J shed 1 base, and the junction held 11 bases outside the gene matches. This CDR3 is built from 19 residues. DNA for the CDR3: TGTGCCAGCAGCCCAAGAGGACTAGCGGGGGCCCCTTCCTACAATGAGCAGTTCTTC. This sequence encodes CASSPRGLAGAPSYNEQFF.

In DNA, the CDR3 is TGTGCCAGCTCTGAGGGCGCAGATACGCAGTATTTT. This translates into CASSEGADTQYF. J is TRBJ2-3 and V is TRBV6-5, with D possibly being TRBD2 (5 bases). Trimming stripped 8 bases from V and 4 bases from J, with 10 bases between. The CDR3 contains 12 residues. In germline, CDR1 is MNHEY, CDR2 SVGAGI.

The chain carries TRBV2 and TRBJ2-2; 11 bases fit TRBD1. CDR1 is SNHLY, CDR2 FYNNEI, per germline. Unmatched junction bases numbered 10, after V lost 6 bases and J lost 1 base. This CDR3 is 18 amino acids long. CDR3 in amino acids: CASSSGQGALLNTGELFF. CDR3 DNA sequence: TGTGCCAGCAGCTCAGGACAGGGGGCCCTTCTGAACACCGGGGAGCTGTTTTTT.

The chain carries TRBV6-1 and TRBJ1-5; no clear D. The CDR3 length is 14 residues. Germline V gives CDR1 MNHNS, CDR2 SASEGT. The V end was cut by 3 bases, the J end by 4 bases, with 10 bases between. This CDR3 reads CASSEVPRNQPQHF. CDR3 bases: TGTGCCAGCAGTGAGGTCCCCCGGAATCAGCCCCAGCATTTT.

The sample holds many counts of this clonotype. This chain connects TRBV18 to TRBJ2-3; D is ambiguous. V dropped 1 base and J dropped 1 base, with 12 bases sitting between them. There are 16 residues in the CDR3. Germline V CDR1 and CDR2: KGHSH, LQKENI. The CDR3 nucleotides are TGTGCCAGCTCACCACGGCGCGCTTCCGGCACAGATACGCAGTATTTT. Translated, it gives CASSPRRASGTDTQYF.

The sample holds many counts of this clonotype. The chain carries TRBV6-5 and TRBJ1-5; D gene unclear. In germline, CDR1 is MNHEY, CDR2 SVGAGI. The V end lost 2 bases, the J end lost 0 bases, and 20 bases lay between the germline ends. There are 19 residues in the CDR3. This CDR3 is CASSYVSPVHASSNQPQHF. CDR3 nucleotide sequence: TGTGCCAGCAGTTACGTTTCCCCTGTTCATGCTAGTAGCAATCAGCCCCAGCATTTT.

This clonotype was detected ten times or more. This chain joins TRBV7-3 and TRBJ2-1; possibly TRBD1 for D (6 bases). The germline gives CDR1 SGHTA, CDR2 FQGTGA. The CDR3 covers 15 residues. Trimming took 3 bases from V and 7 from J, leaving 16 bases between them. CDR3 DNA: TGTGCCAGCAGCTTGCAGGGGTCATCCCTGAATGAGCAGTTCTTC. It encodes CASSLQGSSLNEQFF.

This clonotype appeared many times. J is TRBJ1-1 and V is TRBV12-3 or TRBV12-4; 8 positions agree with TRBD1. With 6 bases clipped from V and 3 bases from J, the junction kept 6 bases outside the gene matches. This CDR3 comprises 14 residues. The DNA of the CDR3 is TGTGCCAGCAGCAGACAGGGGTGGCACACTGAAGCTTTCTTT. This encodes CASSRQGWHTEAFF.

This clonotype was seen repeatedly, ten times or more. The DNA of the CDR3 is TGTGCCACCAGCAGACCAAGGACAGGGACTAATGAAAAACTGTTTTTT. It translates to CATSRPRTGTNEKLFF. This chain uses TRBV15 with TRBJ1-4, with TRBD1 matching 8 bases. The CDR3 has 16 residues. Per germline, CDR1 LNHNV and CDR2 YYDKDF (reference sequence). Trimming at V came to 2 bases and at J to 2 bases, leaving 4 bases not matched to a gene.

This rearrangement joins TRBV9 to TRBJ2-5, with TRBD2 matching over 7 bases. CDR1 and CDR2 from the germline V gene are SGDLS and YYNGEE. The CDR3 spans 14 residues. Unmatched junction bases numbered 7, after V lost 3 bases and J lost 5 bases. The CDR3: CASSGTSGAETQYF. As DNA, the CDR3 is TGTGCCAGCAGCGGGACTAGTGGGGCGGAGACCCAGTACTTC.

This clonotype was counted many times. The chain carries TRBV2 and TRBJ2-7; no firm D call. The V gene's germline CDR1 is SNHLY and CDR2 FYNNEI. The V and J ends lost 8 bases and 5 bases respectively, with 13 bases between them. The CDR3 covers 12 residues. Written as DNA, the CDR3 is TGTGCCAGCCGTAGAGGCCTCGACGAGCAGTACTTC. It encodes CASRRGLDEQYF. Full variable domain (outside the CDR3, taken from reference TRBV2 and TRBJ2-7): EPEVTQTPSHQVTQMGQEVILRCVPISNHLYFYWYRQILGQKVEFLVSFYNNEISEKSEIFDDQFSVERPDGSNFTLKIRSTKLEDSAMYFCASRRGLDEQYFGPGTRLTVT.

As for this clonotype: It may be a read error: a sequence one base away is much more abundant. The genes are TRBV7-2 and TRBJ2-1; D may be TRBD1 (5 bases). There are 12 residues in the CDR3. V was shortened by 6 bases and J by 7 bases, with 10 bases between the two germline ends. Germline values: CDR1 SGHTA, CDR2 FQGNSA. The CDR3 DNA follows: TGTGCCAGCAGGTCGACAGTGAATGAGCAGTTCTTC. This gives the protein CASRSTVNEQFF.

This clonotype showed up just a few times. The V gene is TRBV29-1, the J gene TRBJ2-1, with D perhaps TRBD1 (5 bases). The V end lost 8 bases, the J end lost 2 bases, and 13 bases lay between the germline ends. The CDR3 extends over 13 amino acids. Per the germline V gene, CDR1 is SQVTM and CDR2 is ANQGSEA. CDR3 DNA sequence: TGCAGCTGGACAAGGGAAGCCTACAATGAGCAGTTCTTC. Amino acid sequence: CSWTREAYNEQFF.

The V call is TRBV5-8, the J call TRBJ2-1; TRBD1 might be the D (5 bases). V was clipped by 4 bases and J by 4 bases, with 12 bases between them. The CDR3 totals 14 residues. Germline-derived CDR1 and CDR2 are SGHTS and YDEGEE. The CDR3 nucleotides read TGTGCCAGCAGCCACATAGCAGGGTACAATGAGCAGTTCTTC. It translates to CASSHIAGYNEQFF.

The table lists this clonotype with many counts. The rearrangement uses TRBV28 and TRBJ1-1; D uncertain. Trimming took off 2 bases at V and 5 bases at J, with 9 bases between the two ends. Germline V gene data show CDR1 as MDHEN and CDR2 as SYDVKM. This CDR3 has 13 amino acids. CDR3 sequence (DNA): TGTGCCAGCAGTTTACGTCACTTGACTGAAGCTTTCTTT. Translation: CASSLRHLTEAFF.

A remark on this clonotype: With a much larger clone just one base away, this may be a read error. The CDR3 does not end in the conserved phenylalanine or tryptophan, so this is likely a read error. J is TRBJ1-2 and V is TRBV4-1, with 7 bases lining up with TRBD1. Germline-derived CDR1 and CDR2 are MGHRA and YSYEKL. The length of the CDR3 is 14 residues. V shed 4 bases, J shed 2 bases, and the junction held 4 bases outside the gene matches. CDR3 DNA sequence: TGCGCCAGCAGCCCATCGACAGGGAACTATGGCTACACCTCC. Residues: CASSPSTGNYGYTS.

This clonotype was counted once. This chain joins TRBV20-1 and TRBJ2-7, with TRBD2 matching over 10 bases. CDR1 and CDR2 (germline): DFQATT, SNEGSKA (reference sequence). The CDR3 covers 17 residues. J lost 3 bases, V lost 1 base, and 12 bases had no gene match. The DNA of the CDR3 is TGCAGTGCTAGAGTCCCGGGGAAAGCGGGGGGGAACTACGAGCAGTACTTC. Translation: CSARVPGKAGGNYEQYF.

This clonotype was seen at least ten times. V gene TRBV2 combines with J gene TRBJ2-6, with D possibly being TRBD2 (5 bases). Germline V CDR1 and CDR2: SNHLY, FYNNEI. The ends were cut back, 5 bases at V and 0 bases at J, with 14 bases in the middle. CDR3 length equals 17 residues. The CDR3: CASSRRDPSSGANVLTF. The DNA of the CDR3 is TGTGCCAGCAGTCGCCGGGATCCGAGCTCTGGGGCCAACGTCCTGACTTTC.

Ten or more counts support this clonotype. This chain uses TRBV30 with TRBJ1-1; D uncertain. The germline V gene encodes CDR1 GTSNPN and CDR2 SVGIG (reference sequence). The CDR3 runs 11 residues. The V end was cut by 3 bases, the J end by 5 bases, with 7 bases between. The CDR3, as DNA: TGTGCCTGGAGCGGTGATACTGAAGCTTTCTTT. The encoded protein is CAWSGDTEAFF.

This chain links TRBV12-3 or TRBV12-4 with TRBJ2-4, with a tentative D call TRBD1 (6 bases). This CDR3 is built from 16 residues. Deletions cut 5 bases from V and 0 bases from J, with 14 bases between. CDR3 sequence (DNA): TGTGCCAGCAGTCTCCCAGCGACAGGAGCCAAAAACATTCAGTACTTC. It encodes CASSLPATGAKNIQYF.